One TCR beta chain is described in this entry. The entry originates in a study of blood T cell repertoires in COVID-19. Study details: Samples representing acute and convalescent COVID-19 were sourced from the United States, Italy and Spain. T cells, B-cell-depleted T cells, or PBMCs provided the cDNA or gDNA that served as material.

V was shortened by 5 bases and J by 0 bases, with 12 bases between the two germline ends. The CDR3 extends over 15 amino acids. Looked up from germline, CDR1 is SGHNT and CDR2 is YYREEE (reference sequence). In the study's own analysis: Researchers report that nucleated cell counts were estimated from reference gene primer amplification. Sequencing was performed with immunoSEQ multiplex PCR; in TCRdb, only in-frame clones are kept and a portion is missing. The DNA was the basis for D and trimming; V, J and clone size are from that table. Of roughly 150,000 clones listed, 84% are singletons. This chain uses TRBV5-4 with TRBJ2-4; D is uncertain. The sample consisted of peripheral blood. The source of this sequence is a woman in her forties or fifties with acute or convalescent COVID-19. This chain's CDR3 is CASRQELLAKNIQYF. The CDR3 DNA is TGTGCCAGCAGGCAAGAGTTGCTAGCCAAAAACATTCAGTACTTC. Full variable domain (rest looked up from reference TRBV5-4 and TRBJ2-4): ETGVTQSPTHLIKTRGQQVTLRCSSQSGHNTVSWYQQALGQGPQFIFQYYREEENGRGNFPPRFSGLQFPNYSSELNVNALELDDSALYLCASRQELLAKNIQYFGAGTRLSVL.